This passage covers 15 T cell receptor beta chains from one sample sequenced in a study of Ad26.COV2.S vaccination and SARS-CoV-2 variants. Libraries were prepared by immunoSEQ multiplex PCR; TCRdb keeps only in-frame clonotypes and omits some of them. The data contain around 450,000 clones, around nine tenths of them singletons. The treatment here: 15 to 20 received Ad26.COV2.S at low or high dose, single or two shots; roughly five received placebo; per-sample allocation not given. Sampling happened 63 days after the first vaccine or placebo injection. This sample comprised peripheral blood, obtained in a trial of Ad26.COV2.S vaccine versus placebo. The receptors here all came from a person aged 18-65 years who received the Ad26.COV2.S COVID-19 vaccine or a placebo.

The CDR3 bases are TGTGCCAGCAGCCGCCGGGAGGGCCGGTCCAATGAGCAGTTCTTC. Translated, it gives CASSRREGRSNEQFF. The chain joins TRBV11-3 to TRBJ2-1; 8 nucleotides agree with TRBD2. Trimming took 5 bases from V and 6 from J; bases not matched to a gene: 9. Germline assignment: CDR1 SGHNT and CDR2 YENEEA. The CDR3 spans 15 residues.

V is TRBV4-3 and J is TRBJ1-1, with a weak D call TRBD1 (5 bases). Germline assignment: CDR1 LGHNA and CDR2 YSLEER. There are 15 residues in the CDR3. V was shortened by 3 bases and J by 1 base, with 12 bases between the two germline ends. CDR3 DNA sequence: TGCGCCAGCAGCCATCGTGGGGGGAAGAACACTGAAGCTTTCTTT. Translation gives CASSHRGGKNTEAFF.

The chain links TRBV7-2 to TRBJ2-7; D remains ambiguous. Germline loops: CDR1 SGHTA, CDR2 FQGNSA. The CDR3 extends over 13 amino acids. Between the trimmed V and J ends, which lost 4 bases and 7 bases, there was a span of 14 bases. The CDR3 region has the DNA TGTGCCAGCAGCTCCCTCGCGATTTTAGAGCAGTACTTC. Translating it yields CASSSLAILEQYF.

The chain's CDR3 is CASNIPGTSVTGELFF. CDR3 coding DNA: TGTGCCAGTAACATTCCGGGGACTAGCGTGACCGGGGAGCTGTTTTTT. The J gene is TRBJ2-2, the V gene TRBV19; 10 positions agree with TRBD2. CDR1 and CDR2 from the germline V gene are LNHDA and SQIVND (reference sequence). Trimming cost V 7 bases and J 5 bases; bases outside gene matches: 10. The CDR3 totals 16 residues.

The sample holds many counts of this clone. At the DNA level, this CDR3 is encoded by other sequences in the same sample as well. V usage is TRBV10-3 and J usage is TRBJ2-7, with D possibly being TRBD2 (5 bases). Germline lookup yields CDR1 ENHRY and CDR2 SYGVKD. The CDR3 is 12 amino acids. Trimming removed 8 bases at V and 2 bases at J, with 10 bases between. The DNA for the CDR3 is TGTGCCATCTCCGAGGGAACCTACGAGCAGTACTTC. Protein sequence: CAISEGTYEQYF.

Details on this clone: At one end, the junction sequence differs from germline, possibly due to a read error. This chain connects TRBV5-1 to TRBJ1-1, with D perhaps TRBD1 (5 bases). The CDR3 is 15 residues long. The germline CDR1 and CDR2 sequences are SGHRS and YFSETQ. CDR3 protein: CASSLTGTGNAEAFF. DNA of the CDR3: TGCGCCAGCAGCTTAACGGGGACCGGGAACGCTGAAGCTTTCTTT.

The chain uses TRBV9 and TRBJ2-3; D possibly uses TRBD1 or TRBD2 (5 bases each). The germline gives CDR1 SGDLS, CDR2 YYNGEE. The CDR3 spans 15 residues. V lost 0 bases and J lost 4, with 12 bases in between. This chain's CDR3 is CASSVGVGDPDTQYF. DNA for the CDR3: TGTGCCAGCAGCGTAGGGGTGGGGGACCCAGATACGCAGTATTTT.

The chain joins TRBV15 to TRBJ1-4, with TRBD1 identical over 7 bases. V trimming: 1 base; J trimming: 5 bases; junction bases outside the gene matches: 4. Germline values: CDR1 LNHNV, CDR2 YYDKDF (reference sequence). The CDR3 consists of 15 residues. The CDR3 region is CATSRGGQRNEKLFF. The DNA for the CDR3 is TGTGCCACCAGCAGAGGGGGACAGCGAAATGAAAAACTGTTTTTT.

The chain has TRBV5-5 and TRBJ2-7; D not resolved. This CDR3 contains 11 residues. Germline V gene lookup returns CDR1 SGHKS and CDR2 YYEKEE (reference sequence). The V gene lost 1 base and the J gene lost 7 bases, with 6 bases spanning the gap. This CDR3 is CASSLSTEQYF. In DNA form, the CDR3 reads TGTGCCAGCAGCTTGTCTACAGAGCAGTACTTC.

The rearrangement links TRBV6-6 to TRBJ1-3; no firm D call. CDR1 is MNHNY, CDR2 SVGAGI, per germline (reference sequence). The CDR3 runs 13 residues. V lost 2 bases and J lost 0, with 2 bases in between. CDR3 amino acids: CASSYVSGNTIYF. The CDR3 nucleotides are TGTGCCAGCAGTTACGTCTCTGGAAACACCATATATTTT.

V usage is TRBV9 and J usage is TRBJ2-1, with D possibly being TRBD1 (6 bases). Germline V gene lookup returns CDR1 SGDLS and CDR2 YYNGEE. The CDR3 spans 15 residues. The V gene lost 2 bases and the J gene lost 4 bases, with 13 bases spanning the gap. This CDR3 is CASSVTGSRYNEQFF. The CDR3 nucleotides read TGTGCCAGCAGCGTTACAGGGTCCCGTTACAATGAGCAGTTCTTC.

The V gene is TRBV5-6, the J gene TRBJ2-3; D unclear. V lost 0 bases and J 6 bases, leaving 11 bases between the germline ends. Germline V gives CDR1 SGHDT, CDR2 YYEEEE. CDR3 length equals 14 residues. The CDR3 DNA is TGTGCCAGCAGCTTGGAGGGTTTCTGGGATACGCAGTATTTT. Translated, it gives CASSLEGFWDTQYF. Together with reference TRBV5-6 and TRBJ2-3, the CDR3 gives the full variable domain: DAGVTQSPTHLIKTRGQQVTLRCSPKSGHDTVSWYQQALGQGPQFIFQYYEEEERQRGNFPDRFSGHQFPNYSSELNVNALLLGDSALYLCASSLEGFWDTQYFGPGTRLTVL.

The chain carries TRBV7-9 and TRBJ1-1; weak D call: TRBD1 (6 bases). The V gene's germline CDR1 is SEHNR and CDR2 FQNEAQ (reference sequence). V was pared by 3 bases and J by 0 bases, with 8 bases between. This CDR3 is 14 amino acids long. The CDR3, as DNA: TGTGCCAGCAGCTTCGGGACATTGAACACTGAAGCTTTCTTT. This encodes CASSFGTLNTEAFF.

The chain joins TRBV27 to TRBJ2-1; either TRBD1 or TRBD2 may supply D (5 bases each). V lost 1 base and J lost 5, with 27 bases in between. The germline CDR1 and CDR2 sequences are MNHEY and SMNVEV (reference sequence). The CDR3 spans 20 residues. CDR3 coding DNA: TGTGCCAGCAGTTTATTTGCTTCGGGGCTCCTGGGGTCGGGGAACAATGAGCAGTTCTTC. Protein product: CASSLFASGLLGSGNNEQFF.

The chain is built from TRBV29-1 and TRBJ2-2, with a weak D call TRBD2 (5 bases). Germline V gives CDR1 SQVTM, CDR2 ANQGSEA. V was cut by 3 bases and J by 7 bases, with 12 bases left in between. There are 13 residues in the CDR3. CDR3: CSVDLAWGGELFF. The CDR3 region has the DNA TGCAGCGTTGACCTAGCTTGGGGCGGGGAGCTGTTTTTT.